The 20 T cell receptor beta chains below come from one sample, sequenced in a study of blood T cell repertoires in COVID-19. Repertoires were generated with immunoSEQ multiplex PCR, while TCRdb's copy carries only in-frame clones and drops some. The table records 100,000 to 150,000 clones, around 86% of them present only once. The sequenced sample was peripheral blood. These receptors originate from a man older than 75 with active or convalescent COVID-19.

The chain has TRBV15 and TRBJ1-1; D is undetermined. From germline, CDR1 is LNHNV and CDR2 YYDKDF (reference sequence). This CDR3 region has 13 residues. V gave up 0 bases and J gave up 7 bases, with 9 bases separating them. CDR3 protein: CATSRDPGYEAFF. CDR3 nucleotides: TGTGCCACCAGCAGAGATCCGGGGTATGAAGCTTTCTTT. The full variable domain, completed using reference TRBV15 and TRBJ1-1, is DAMVIQNPRYQVTQFGKPVTLSCSQTLNHNVMYWYQQKSSQAPKLLFHYYDKDFNNEADTPDNFQSRRPNTSFCFLDIRSPGLGDTAMYLCATSRDPGYEAFFGQGTRLTVV.

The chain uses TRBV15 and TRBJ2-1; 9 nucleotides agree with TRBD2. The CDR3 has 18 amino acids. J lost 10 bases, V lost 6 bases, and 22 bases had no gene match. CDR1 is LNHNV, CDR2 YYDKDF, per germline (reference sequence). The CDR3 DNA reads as TGTGCCACCAGTCAGGGCGCTAGCGGGGACTACCCGCCTTACGAGCAGTTCTTC. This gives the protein CATSQGASGDYPPYEQFF.

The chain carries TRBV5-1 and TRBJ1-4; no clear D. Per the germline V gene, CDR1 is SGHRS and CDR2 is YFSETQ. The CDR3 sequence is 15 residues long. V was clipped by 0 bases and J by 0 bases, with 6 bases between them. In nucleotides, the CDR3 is TGCGCCAGCAGCTTGGGATCTACAACTAATGAAAAACTGTTTTTT. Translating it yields CASSLGSTTNEKLFF.

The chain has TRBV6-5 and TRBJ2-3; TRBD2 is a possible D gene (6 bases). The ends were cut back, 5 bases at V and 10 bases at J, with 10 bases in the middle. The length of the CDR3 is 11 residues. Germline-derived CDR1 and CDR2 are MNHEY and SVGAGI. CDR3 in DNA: TGTGCCAGCAGTCGACTAGGGGCGCAGTATTTT. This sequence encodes CASSRLGAQYF.

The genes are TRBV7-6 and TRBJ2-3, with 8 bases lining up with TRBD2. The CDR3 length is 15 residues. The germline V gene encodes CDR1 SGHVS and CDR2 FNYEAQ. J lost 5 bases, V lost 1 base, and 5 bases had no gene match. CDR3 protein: CASSLGAGAGDTQYF. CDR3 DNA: TGTGCCAGCAGCTTAGGAGCGGGGGCTGGAGATACGCAGTATTTT.

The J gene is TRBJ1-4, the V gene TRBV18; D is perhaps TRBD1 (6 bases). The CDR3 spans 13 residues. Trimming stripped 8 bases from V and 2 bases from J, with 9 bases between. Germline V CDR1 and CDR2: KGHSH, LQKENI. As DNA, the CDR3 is TGTGCCAGCACAGGGATCACTAATGAAAAACTGTTTTTT. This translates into CASTGITNEKLFF.

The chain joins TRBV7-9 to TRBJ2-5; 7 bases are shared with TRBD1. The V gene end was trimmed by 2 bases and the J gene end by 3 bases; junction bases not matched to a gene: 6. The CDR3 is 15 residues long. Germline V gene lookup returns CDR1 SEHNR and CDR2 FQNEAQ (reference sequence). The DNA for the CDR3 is TGTGCCAGCAGCTTACAGGGGGTAGGTGAAGAGACCCAGTACTTC. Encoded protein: CASSLQGVGEETQYF.

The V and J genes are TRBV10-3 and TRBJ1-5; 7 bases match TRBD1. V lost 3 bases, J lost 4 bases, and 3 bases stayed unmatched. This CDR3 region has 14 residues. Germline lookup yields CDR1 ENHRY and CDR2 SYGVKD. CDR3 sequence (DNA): TGTGCCATCAGTGACGACAGGGCTAATCAGCCCCAGCATTTT. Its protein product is CAISDDRANQPQHF.

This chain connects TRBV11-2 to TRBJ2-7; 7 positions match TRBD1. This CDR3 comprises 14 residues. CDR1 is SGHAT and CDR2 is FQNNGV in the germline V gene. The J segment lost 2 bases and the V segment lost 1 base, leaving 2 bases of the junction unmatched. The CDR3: CASSLVQGPYEQYF. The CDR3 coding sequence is TGTGCCAGCAGCTTAGTACAGGGGCCCTACGAGCAGTACTTC.

CDR3 DNA: TGTGCCAGCAGGTTACAGGGGGACTATGGCTACACCTTC. The encoded protein is CASRLQGDYGYTF. The chain combines TRBV6-5 with TRBJ1-2; 8 bases agree with TRBD1. Losses at the gene ends were 6 bases for V and 3 bases for J; bases not matched to a gene: 3. This CDR3 spans 13 amino acids. Germline CDR1 reads MNHEY; CDR2 reads SVGAGI.

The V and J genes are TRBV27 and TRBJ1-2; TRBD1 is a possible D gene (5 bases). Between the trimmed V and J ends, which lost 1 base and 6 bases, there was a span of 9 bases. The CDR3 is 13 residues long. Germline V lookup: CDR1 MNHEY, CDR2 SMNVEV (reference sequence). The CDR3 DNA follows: TGTGCCAGCAGTTTATTGGGGGGGGATGGCTACACCTTC. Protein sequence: CASSLLGGDGYTF.

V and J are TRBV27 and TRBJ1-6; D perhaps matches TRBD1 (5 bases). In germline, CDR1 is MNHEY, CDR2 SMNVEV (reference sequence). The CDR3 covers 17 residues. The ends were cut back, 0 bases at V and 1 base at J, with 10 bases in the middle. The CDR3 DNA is TGTGCCAGCAGTTTATCGCGGAGGGGTTCCTATAATTCACCCCTCCACTTT. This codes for CASSLSRRGSYNSPLHF.

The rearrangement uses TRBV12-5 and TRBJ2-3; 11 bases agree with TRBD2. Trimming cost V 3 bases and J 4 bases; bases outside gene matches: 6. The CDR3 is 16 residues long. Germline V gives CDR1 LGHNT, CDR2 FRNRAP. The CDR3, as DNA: TGTGCTAGTGGTTTCACTAGCGGGGGTATGTCAGATACGCAGTATTTT. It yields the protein CASGFTSGGMSDTQYF.

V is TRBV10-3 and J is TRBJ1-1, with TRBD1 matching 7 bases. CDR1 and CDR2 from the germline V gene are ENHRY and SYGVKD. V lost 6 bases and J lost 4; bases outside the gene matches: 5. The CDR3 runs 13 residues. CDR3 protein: CAIRWDRGTEAFF. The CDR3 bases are TGTGCCATCAGATGGGACAGAGGCACTGAAGCTTTCTTT.

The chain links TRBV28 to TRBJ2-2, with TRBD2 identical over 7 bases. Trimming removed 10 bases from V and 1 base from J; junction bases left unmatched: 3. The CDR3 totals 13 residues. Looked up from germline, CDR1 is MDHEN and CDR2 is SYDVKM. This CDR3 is CAIQRGNTGELFF. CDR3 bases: TGTGCCATCCAGCGGGGGAACACCGGGGAGCTGTTTTTT.

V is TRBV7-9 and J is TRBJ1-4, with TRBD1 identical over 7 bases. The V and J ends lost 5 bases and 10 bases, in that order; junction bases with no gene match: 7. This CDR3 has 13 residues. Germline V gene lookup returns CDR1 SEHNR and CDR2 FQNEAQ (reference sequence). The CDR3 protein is CASSPYQGGKLFF. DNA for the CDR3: TGTGCCAGCAGCCCTTACCAGGGGGGAAAACTGTTTTTT.

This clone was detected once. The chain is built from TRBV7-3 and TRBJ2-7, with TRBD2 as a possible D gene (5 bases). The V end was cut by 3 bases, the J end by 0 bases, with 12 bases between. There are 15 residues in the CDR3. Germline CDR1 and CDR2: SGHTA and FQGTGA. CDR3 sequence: CASSFGGGLSYEQYF. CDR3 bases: TGTGCCAGCAGCTTCGGTGGCGGGCTCTCCTACGAGCAGTACTTC.

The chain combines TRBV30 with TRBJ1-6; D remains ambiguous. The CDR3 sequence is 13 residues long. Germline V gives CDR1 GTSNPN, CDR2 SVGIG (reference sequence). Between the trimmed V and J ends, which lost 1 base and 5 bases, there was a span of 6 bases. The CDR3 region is CAWSAQNNSPLHF. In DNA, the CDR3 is TGTGCCTGGAGTGCGCAGAATAATTCACCCCTCCACTTT.

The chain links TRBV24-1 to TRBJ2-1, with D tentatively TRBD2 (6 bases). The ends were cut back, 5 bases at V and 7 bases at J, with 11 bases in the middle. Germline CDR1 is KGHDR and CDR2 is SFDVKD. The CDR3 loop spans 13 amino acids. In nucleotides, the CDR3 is TGTGCCACCAGTGTAGGTGGGGGGAATGAGCAGTTCTTC. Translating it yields CATSVGGGNEQFF.

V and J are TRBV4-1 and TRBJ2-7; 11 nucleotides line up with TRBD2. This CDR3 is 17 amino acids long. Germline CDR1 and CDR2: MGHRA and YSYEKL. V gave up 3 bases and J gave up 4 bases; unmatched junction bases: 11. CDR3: CASSHRWGTSGSYEQYF. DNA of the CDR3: TGCGCCAGCAGCCACCGATGGGGGACTAGCGGATCGTACGAGCAGTACTTC.